The 25 T cell receptor beta chains below were found in one sample sequenced in a study of cytomegalovirus exposure and HLA in healthy donors (dated 2017 in TCRdb). Libraries were constructed by the immunoSEQ multiplex PCR assay. A mixture of 60 forward primers for TCR Vbeta segments and 13 reverse primers for TCR Jbeta segments was used in the multiplex PCR. Imported from immuneACCESS, the table was reduced by TCRdb to in-frame sequences with V and J called. These copies leave out some clones; in studies compared against another copy, an unresolved V gene accounts for under half, and the cause of the remainder is not known. The table kept for this sample lists 50,000 or so clones. The top ten hold 9% to 15% of the sample. The sample consisted of PBMCs. These receptors were collected from a woman aged 60-75 years in good health and CMV-seropositive.

This chain connects TRBV11-3 to TRBJ2-2; tentative D call: TRBD2 (5 bases). CDR1 is SGHNT and CDR2 is YENEEA in the germline V gene. This CDR3 spans 13 amino acids. Deletions cut 8 bases from V and 4 bases from J, with 11 bases between. This chain's CDR3 is CASVGVTTGELFF. CDR3 nucleotide sequence: TGTGCCAGCGTGGGAGTTACCACCGGGGAGCTGTTTTTT. Full variable domain (remainder filled in from reference TRBV11-3 and TRBJ2-2): EAGVVQSPRYKIIEKKQPVAFWCNPISGHNTLYWYLQNLGQGPELLIRYENEEAVDDSQLPKDRFSAERLKGVDSTLKIQPAELGDSAVYLCASVGVTTGELFFGEGSRLTVL.

The genes are TRBV19 and TRBJ2-7; 10 bases map to TRBD2. The CDR3 is made up of 14 amino acids. Germline values: CDR1 LNHDA, CDR2 SQIVND (reference sequence). J lost 2 bases, V lost 6 bases, and 4 bases had no gene match. DNA for the CDR3: TGTGCCAGTAGGAAACTAGCGGGGCCCTACGAGCAGTACTTC. Its protein product is CASRKLAGPYEQYF.

The chain couples TRBV29-1 to TRBJ1-3; 8 positions match TRBD1. CDR3 size: 15 residues. V was pared by 0 bases and J by 5 bases, with 6 bases of the junction left unmatched. CDR1 SQVTM and CDR2 ANQGSEA come from the germline V gene. This chain's CDR3 is CSVEDPDRGRNTIYF. The CDR3 region has the DNA TGCAGCGTTGAAGATCCCGACAGGGGAAGAAACACCATATATTTT.

The CDR3 loop is CASSDWSERRNTEAFF. The DNA of the CDR3 is TGCGCCAGCAGTGATTGGTCAGAACGGAGGAACACTGAAGCTTTCTTT. This chain joins TRBV10-2 and TRBJ1-1; no firm D call. Germline loops: CDR1 WSHSY, CDR2 SAAADI. The CDR3 runs to 16 residues. With 3 bases removed from V and 1 base from J, the gap between germline ends came to 15 bases.

This chain uses TRBV20-1 with TRBJ2-3, with D unresolved. This CDR3 contains 11 residues. V gave up 5 bases and J gave up 5 bases, with 8 bases separating them. The germline V gene encodes CDR1 DFQATT and CDR2 SNEGSKA (reference sequence). The CDR3 DNA sequence: TGCAGTGCTCTACTACGAGATACGCAGTATTTT. The encoded protein is CSALLRDTQYF.

V and J are TRBV4-1 and TRBJ1-2; D ambiguous. The V gene lost 0 bases and the J gene lost 8 bases, with 16 bases spanning the gap. The CDR3 consists of 15 residues. The germline CDR1 and CDR2 sequences are MGHRA and YSYEKL. CDR3 sequence reads: CASSQDSGQSRGYTF. The CDR3 region has the DNA TGCGCCAGCAGCCAAGATAGTGGGCAATCTCGGGGCTACACCTTC.

V gene TRBV7-6 combines with J gene TRBJ2-1; 7 bases fit TRBD1. Germline-derived CDR1 and CDR2 are SGHVS and FNYEAQ. The CDR3 length is 14 residues. The ends lost 5 bases at V and 4 bases at J; junction bases unmatched: 5. The CDR3 DNA sequence: TGTGCCAGCAGCGCAACAGGGGCTTACAATGAGCAGTTCTTC. Residues: CASSATGAYNEQFF.

CDR3 nucleotide sequence: TGTGCCAGCAGTAGGGGATCTGACACTGAAGCTTTCTTT. Amino acids: CASSRGSDTEAFF. The chain links TRBV6-5 to TRBJ1-1; D possibly corresponds to TRBD1 (5 bases). Germline V lookup: CDR1 MNHEY, CDR2 SVGAGI. Trimming cost V 5 bases and J 3 bases, with 10 bases left between them. This CDR3 is 13 amino acids long.

The genes are TRBV4-3 and TRBJ2-3, with 9 bases matching TRBD2. CDR3 length: 17 residues. V dropped 1 base and J dropped 0; count of bases not matched to a gene: 5. CDR1 is LGHNA, CDR2 YSLEER, per germline. Here the CDR3 DNA reads TGCGCCAGCAGCCAAGGGTTGCGGGGGGGTAGCACAGATACGCAGTATTTT. Translated, it gives CASSQGLRGGSTDTQYF.

The CDR3 nucleotides are TGTGCCAGCAGTTACTCCCAGGGGCGAGCTTTCTTT. Encoded protein: CASSYSQGRAFF. The chain links TRBV6-5 to TRBJ1-1, with a weak D call TRBD1 (6 bases). V lost 0 bases, J lost 10 bases, and 9 bases lay in between. This CDR3 comprises 12 residues. Germline CDR1 MNHEY, CDR2 SVGAGI.

The gene calls are TRBV2 and TRBJ2-2; D is undetermined. This CDR3 region has 15 residues. The V end lost 6 bases, the J end lost 0 bases, and 11 bases lay between the germline ends. The V gene's germline CDR1 is SNHLY and CDR2 FYNNEI. CDR3 DNA sequence: TGTGCCAGCAGGGAGACTGTAGCGAACACCGGGGAGCTGTTTTTT. It encodes CASRETVANTGELFF.

The chain links TRBV5-4 to TRBJ2-7; 8 bases are a match to TRBD2. This CDR3 is built from 13 residues. Losses at the gene ends were 3 bases for V and 3 bases for J; bases not matched to a gene: 2. Germline CDR1 SGHNT, CDR2 YYREEE (reference sequence). Here the CDR3 reads CASSSGLDYEQYF. CDR3 in DNA: TGTGCCAGCAGCTCGGGACTAGACTACGAGCAGTACTTC.

The V gene is TRBV27, the J gene TRBJ1-5; 8 nucleotides line up with TRBD1. J was trimmed by 5 bases and V by 3 bases; bases with no gene match: 6. Germline CDR1 reads MNHEY; CDR2 reads SMNVEV (reference sequence). This CDR3 region has 15 residues. The CDR3 spells CASSFTGGIDQPQHF. The CDR3 DNA follows: TGTGCCAGCAGTTTTACAGGGGGGATCGATCAGCCCCAGCATTTT.

V usage is TRBV11-3 and J usage is TRBJ2-5; TRBD2 aligns across 8 bases. Germline V gives CDR1 SGHNT, CDR2 YENEEA. Germline trimming cut 5 bases from V and 4 bases from J; bases unmatched to any gene: 3. The CDR3 has 13 amino acids. CDR3 nucleotides: TGTGCCAGCAGCGACGGGGGGGGAGAGACCCAGTACTTC. This translates into CASSDGGGETQYF.

The J gene is TRBJ2-7, the V gene TRBV6-1; 8 bases align to TRBD1. This CDR3 is built from 13 residues. CDR1 MNHNS and CDR2 SASEGT come from the germline V gene. J lost 3 bases, V lost 8 bases, and 6 bases had no gene match. The DNA of the CDR3 is TGTGCCAGCTCGACAGGGGCTAACTACGAGCAGTACTTC. Amino acids: CASSTGANYEQYF.

This chain links TRBV27 with TRBJ2-7, with 8 positions matching TRBD1. The CDR3 sequence is 22 residues long. The junction had 28 bases not matched to a gene; V was cut back by 4 bases and J by 2 bases. CDR1 and CDR2 from the germline V gene are MNHEY and SMNVEV (reference sequence). The CDR3 bases are TGTGCCAGCAGTTCCTCCTCAGGGGGCGCGCTCTTCCCCCAAACTTCCCCCTACGAGCAGTACTTC. Amino acids: CASSSSSGGALFPQTSPYEQYF.

The chain couples TRBV7-6 to TRBJ1-2, with D possibly being TRBD1 (6 bases). Germline lookup yields CDR1 SGHVS and CDR2 FNYEAQ. Deletions cut 3 bases from V and 6 bases from J, with 14 bases between. The CDR3 sequence is 14 residues long. CDR3 region: CASSLDTGSDGYTF. CDR3 bases: TGTGCCAGCAGCTTGGATACAGGGTCGGATGGCTACACCTTC.

V gene TRBV27 combines with J gene TRBJ1-5, with D possibly TRBD1 on 6 matching bases. The germline V gene encodes CDR1 MNHEY and CDR2 SMNVEV (reference sequence). The CDR3 runs 15 residues. Trimming removed 5 bases at V and 5 bases at J, with 16 bases between. CDR3 sequence reads: CASSPYRVGDQPQHF. CDR3 nucleotide sequence: TGTGCCAGCAGTCCATACAGGGTGGGGGATCAGCCCCAGCATTTT.

V is TRBV5-1 and J is TRBJ1-1; D not certain. The V end was cut by 3 bases, the J end by 5 bases, with 17 bases between. Germline V gene data show CDR1 as SGHRS and CDR2 as YFSETQ. The CDR3 covers 15 residues. The CDR3 region is CASSSGGSYRTEAFF. CDR3 coding DNA: TGCGCCAGCAGCTCGGGAGGATCATATCGAACTGAAGCTTTCTTT.

The chain couples TRBV7-9 to TRBJ2-1; 9 bases map to TRBD2. There are 18 residues in the CDR3. Germline V lookup: CDR1 SEHNR, CDR2 FQNEAQ (reference sequence). V was clipped by 2 bases and J by 5 bases; unmatched bases: 13. CDR3 bases: TGTGCCAGCAGCTTACCTTTCCGTCTAGCGGGGATAAACAATGAGCAGTTCTTC. Its translation: CASSLPFRLAGINNEQFF.

The V gene is TRBV10-3, the J gene TRBJ2-3, with TRBD2 as a possible D gene (6 bases). This CDR3 is 11 amino acids long. V lost 11 bases to trimming and J lost 3 bases, with 9 bases between them. From germline, CDR1 is ENHRY and CDR2 SYGVKD. The CDR3 DNA reads TGTGCCGGCGGAGGGACAGATACGCAGTATTTT. Its protein is CAGGGTDTQYF.

The genes are TRBV4-3 and TRBJ1-1; no definite D call. The CDR3 has 16 residues. Trimming left V 1 base short and J 3 bases short, with 15 bases between. The germline V gene has CDR1 LGHNA and CDR2 YSLEER. Here the CDR3 reads CASSQGARGVDTEAFF. The CDR3 region has the DNA TGCGCCAGCAGCCAAGGAGCCCGGGGAGTAGACACTGAAGCTTTCTTT.

The gene calls are TRBV5-1 and TRBJ2-3; D may be TRBD2 (6 bases). The germline gives CDR1 SGHRS, CDR2 YFSETQ. With 4 bases removed from V and 2 bases from J, the gap between germline ends came to 11 bases. This CDR3 is 14 amino acids long. The CDR3 DNA sequence: TGCGCCAGCAGCCGAGCTAGCGACACAGATACGCAGTATTTT. Amino acids: CASSRASDTDTQYF.

The V call is TRBV19, the J call TRBJ1-2, with D possibly being TRBD1 (5 bases). Per germline, CDR1 LNHDA and CDR2 SQIVND (reference sequence). The CDR3 consists of 18 residues. V lost 0 bases and J lost 4, with 21 bases in between. CDR3 bases: TGTGCCAGTAGTATAGATCTATTTCGACAGAACAGAATCTATGGCTACACCTTC. It translates to CASSIDLFRQNRIYGYTF.

The chain links TRBV20-1 to TRBJ2-1; D not certain. The CDR3 contains 11 residues. Germline V gene data show CDR1 as DFQATT and CDR2 as SNEGSKA (reference sequence). V was trimmed by 5 bases and J by 2 bases, leaving 4 bases between them. The CDR3 nucleotides are TGCAGTGCTCCAGCCTACAATGAGCAGTTCTTC. It encodes CSAPAYNEQFF.